What follows describes a single T cell receptor (beta chain). There are a few counts of this clone. Its antigen specificity is not known. Within one base of it there is no much larger clone, and no base qualities were kept. Library prep was done by the immunoSEQ multiplex PCR assay. This is the immuneACCESS table as TCRdb keeps it, with only in-frame sequences that have V and J called. A part of the clones is gone; compared with another copy, unresolved V genes explain less than half, and the rest is unexplained. This sample holds around 150,000 clones; over 85% were observed only once. The leading ten clones occupy approximately 12% of the sample. The data are from a study of control samples from healthy donors and cancer patients (dated by TCRdb to 2018 to 2020). The cysteine opens and the phenylalanine closes a CDR3 of 16 amino acids. Only CDR3 DNA remains: 48 bases, in frame from the first base. V ends up 0 bases short and J 5 bases short, with an unmatched junction base count of 9. In the germline V gene, CDR1 corresponds to SGDLS and CDR2 to YYNGEE.

This TCR came from a man aged 30 to 39 in good health. The V and J genes are TRBV9 and TRBJ1-2; 8 bases in between match TRBD1. Input material: blood. The nucleotides are TGTGCCAGCAGCGTAGAGACAGGGGAGTTCGGGTATGGCTACACCTTC. This codes for CASSVETGEFGYGYTF. When the CDR3 is completed using the reference TRBV9 and TRBJ1-2 genes on either side, the full variable domain is DSGVTQTPKHLITATGQRVTLRCSPRSGDLSVYWYQQSLDQGLQFLIQYYNGEERAKGNILERFSAQQFPDLHSELNLSSLELGDSALYFCASSVETGEFGYGYTFGSGTRLTVV.